A single sample is the source of the 2 T cell receptor beta chains below, sequenced in a study of T cell responses to AZD1222 COVID-19 vaccine. TCRdb's copy holds only in-frame clones and misses some; the assay was immunoSEQ multiplex PCR. The table lists 150,000 to 200,000 clones, 87% of them singletons. The sequences come from peripheral blood, collected on day 0 of MenACWY control vaccination. These receptor sequences come from an adult in good health.

The chain recombines TRBV27 with TRBJ2-7; no firm D call. The CDR3 has 15 amino acids. The germline V and J ends were trimmed by 0 bases and 5 bases, with 14 bases remaining between them. The germline V gene has CDR1 MNHEY and CDR2 SMNVEV (reference sequence). The CDR3 sequence: CASSLSKGSVHEQYF. Written as DNA, the CDR3 is TGTGCCAGCAGTTTATCCAAGGGAAGCGTCCACGAGCAGTACTTC.

The V gene is TRBV4-1, the J gene TRBJ2-5; 8 bases map to TRBD2. The CDR3 has 16 residues. V shed 0 bases and J 5 bases; nucleotides not matched to a gene: 8. Germline V lookup: CDR1 MGHRA, CDR2 YSYEKL. The CDR3 sequence: CASSQDFREGRETQYF. The CDR3 coding sequence is TGCGCCAGCAGCCAAGATTTCCGGGAGGGCCGGGAGACCCAGTACTTC.